Below, 18 T cell receptor beta chains from the same sample are listed, as sequenced in a study of tumor-infiltrating lymphocytes in oesophageal squamous cell carcinoma (dated by TCRdb to the mid-2010s). Libraries were built with PCR. The reads were generated on an Illumina HiSeq 2000. TCRdb passed the public sequencing reads through fastp at Q25 and MiXCR, retaining productive beta sequences. Every distinct CDR3 protein forms one entry, paired with its most common genes and DNA. The sample includes fewer than 20,000 distinct CDR3 sequences, with 40% to 55% observed a single time. The ten most abundant clones make up about 30% of the sample. The sequencing sample was made of esophageal tumor tissue. The receptors come from a male donor with esophageal squamous cell carcinoma.

The rearrangement links TRBV7-3 to TRBJ2-1; D perhaps matches TRBD1 (6 bases). The end of the DNA is better explained by TRBJ1-2, so the J call may be wrong. CDR3 length: 16 amino acids. CDR1 is SGHTA and CDR2 is FQGTGA in the germline V gene. The CDR3 loop is CASSLRWRSRGDGYTF. The CDR3 DNA reads TGTGCCAGCAGCTTAAGGTGGAGGTCCAGGGGCGATGGCTACACCTTC.

This clonotype occurred once. The chain employs TRBV16 and TRBJ2-1, with 8 bases identical to TRBD2. Trimming cost V 0 bases and J 8 bases; bases outside gene matches: 9. The CDR3 consists of 16 residues. CDR1 and CDR2 (germline): KGHSY, FQNENV. This CDR3 reads CASSQSRAGVGHEQFF. The CDR3 bases are TGTGCCAGCAGCCAATCGAGAGCGGGAGTAGGCCATGAGCAGTTCTTC.

This clonotype was found a few times. This sequence joins TRBV7-6 and TRBJ2-6; D ambiguous. The V end lost 1 base, the J end lost 4 bases, and 5 bases lay between the germline ends. Germline CDR1 SGHVS, CDR2 FNYEAQ. CDR3 size: 14 residues. The DNA of the CDR3 is TGTGCCAGCAGCTTAGGAGTCGGGGCCAACGTCCTGACTTTC. This encodes CASSLGVGANVLTF.

This rearrangement joins TRBV11-3 to TRBJ2-3; D perhaps matches TRBD2 (5 bases). The CDR3 extends over 15 amino acids. Germline assignment: CDR1 SGHNT and CDR2 YENEEA. Trimming stripped 1 base from V and 14 bases from J, with 22 bases between. The CDR3 sequence: CASSLGRDSAGELYF. DNA for the CDR3: TGTGCCAGCAGCTTAGGTCGGGATAGCGCCGGGGAGCTGTATTTT.

This clonotype was recorded a few times. V usage is TRBV7-8 and J usage is TRBJ2-5; 15 nucleotides line up with TRBD2. With V trimmed by 4 bases and J by 4 bases, 4 bases remained unmatched. The CDR3 is made up of 16 amino acids. CDR1 is SGHVS, CDR2 FQNEAQ, per germline. The CDR3 protein is CASSSGLAGGIETQYF. In DNA, the CDR3 is TGTGCCAGCAGCTCGGGACTAGCGGGAGGTATAGAGACCCAGTACTTC.

This clonotype has ten or more counts. The chain uses TRBV5-1 and TRBJ2-1, with D perhaps TRBD2 (5 bases). The V and J ends lost 5 bases and 1 base respectively, with 13 bases between them. CDR1 is SGHRS and CDR2 is YFSETQ in the germline V gene. This CDR3 comprises 15 residues. The CDR3 region has the DNA TGCGCCAGCAGGCGAGCGGCGAATTCCTACAATGAGCAGTTCTTC. Translated: CASRRAANSYNEQFF.

The chain employs TRBV9 and TRBJ2-2; either TRBD1 or TRBD2 may supply D (5 bases each). The CDR3 length is 13 residues. The V gene lost 2 bases and the J gene lost 4 bases, with 6 bases spanning the gap. CDR1 is SGDLS, CDR2 YYNGEE, per germline. This CDR3 reads CASSVGPTGELFF. CDR3 bases: TGTGCCAGCAGCGTGGGACCCACCGGGGAGCTGTTTTTT.

DNA for the CDR3: TGTGCCAGCAGCCTCCGGGACGGAGTCAATGAGCAGTTCTTC. Its protein is CASSLRDGVNEQFF. This rearrangement joins TRBV7-8 to TRBJ2-5; D may be TRBD1 or TRBD2 (5 bases each). The end of the DNA is better explained by TRBJ2-1, so the J call may be wrong. The CDR3 length is 14 residues. From germline, CDR1 is SGHVS and CDR2 FQNEAQ.

Only a few counts were recorded for this clonotype. No conserved phenylalanine or tryptophan ends this CDR3, so it is likely a read error. The DNA is left out, because the CDR3 cannot be placed on it with certainty; the CDR3 is given as TCRdb lists it. The rearrangement links TRBV6-1 to TRBJ2-7; the table's D call of TRBD1 was not tested on the DNA. From its first to its last residue, the CDR3 has 15 amino acids. Germline CDR1 is MNHNS and CDR2 is SASEGT. CDR3 residues: CASSSDRGRRYTFGS.

This clonotype is categorized as large (0.1 to 1%). This chain joins TRBV7-8 and TRBJ2-7, with D tentatively TRBD1 (5 bases). CDR1 is SGHVS and CDR2 is FQNEAQ in the germline V gene. The CDR3 runs 15 residues. Trimming took off 3 bases at V and 3 bases at J, with 15 bases between the two ends. The CDR3 region is CASSLYAQGNYEQYF. CDR3 DNA sequence: TGTGCCAGCAGCTTGTATGCCCAGGGTAACTACGAGCAGTACTTC. The full variable domain, with the rest looked up from reference TRBV7-8 and TRBJ2-7, is GAGVSQSPRYKVAKRGQDVALRCDPISGHVSLFWYQQALGQGPEFLTYFQNEAQLDKSGLPSDRFFAERPEGSVSTLKIQRTQQEDSAVYLCASSLYAQGNYEQYFGPGTRLTVT.

In this sample, this clonotype is medium-sized (0.01 to 0.1%). The chain has TRBV7-8 and TRBJ2-5; 8 bases line up with TRBD2. The CDR3 has 13 residues. CDR1 is SGHVS and CDR2 is FQNEAQ in the germline V gene. The V segment lost 7 bases and the J segment 7 bases; nucleotides outside the gene matches: 8. CDR3 nucleotide sequence: TGTGCCAGCACCAAAAGCGGGGGCGGGACCCAGTACTTC. It is translated as CASTKSGGGTQYF.

There are a few counts of this clonotype. This chain joins TRBV7-2 and TRBJ2-1; no definite D call. Germline-derived CDR1 and CDR2 are SGHTA and FQGNSA. This CDR3 is built from 13 residues. Trimming removed 1 base from V and 9 bases from J, with 10 bases in between. DNA for the CDR3: TGTGCCAGCAGCTTAGGGTCCTGGGTTGAGCAGTTCTTC. Its translation: CASSLGSWVEQFF.

This chain connects TRBV4-1 to TRBJ2-4; D is perhaps TRBD1 or TRBD2 (6 bases each). V lost 1 base and J 8 bases, leaving 15 bases between the germline ends. Per the germline V gene, CDR1 is MGHRA and CDR2 is YSYEKL. The CDR3 spans 15 residues. The CDR3 coding sequence is TGCGCCAGCAGCCAAGGGGGGGCTACATGGGACATTCAGTACTTC. Translation: CASSQGGATWDIQYF.

The chain combines TRBV7-6 with TRBJ2-2; D uncertain. V was cut by 5 bases and J by 6 bases, with 7 bases left in between. Looked up from germline, CDR1 is SGHVS and CDR2 is FNYEAQ. The CDR3 runs 12 residues. The CDR3 protein is CASSIGAGELFF. The CDR3 DNA sequence: TGTGCCAGCAGCATCGGAGCCGGGGAGCTGTTTTTT.

The chain couples TRBV12-3 or TRBV12-4 to TRBJ2-4; TRBD1 or TRBD2 may be the D gene (7 bases each). The CDR3 sequence is 16 residues long. Trimming shortened V by 6 bases and J by 0 bases, and 15 bases separated the two germline ends. CDR3 protein: CASREGGGAAKNIQYF. The CDR3 DNA reads TGTGCCAGCAGAGAGGGAGGGGGCGCAGCCAAAAACATTCAGTACTTC.

This chain connects TRBV12-3 or TRBV12-4 to TRBJ2-1, with TRBD2 matching 8 bases. The J call may be faulty, since TRBJ2-7 better matches the DNA end. The CDR3 is made up of 13 amino acids. The CDR3 nucleotides read TGTGCCAGCAGTTTTGGGCTAGCGGGCGAGCAGTACTTC. Its protein is CASSFGLAGEQYF.

Within the sample, this clonotype is medium-sized. This sequence joins TRBV12-3 or TRBV12-4 and TRBJ1-1; 7 bases agree with TRBD1. V dropped 1 base and J dropped 4; count of bases not matched to a gene: 9. The CDR3 is made up of 16 amino acids. As DNA, the CDR3 is TGTGCCAGCAGTTTAGAATTAAGAGGGGGCCTCACTGAAGCTTTCTTT. Translation: CASSLELRGGLTEAFF.

The rearrangement links TRBV6-1 to TRBJ2-5; D is unclear. V was shortened by 6 bases and J by 6 bases, with 20 bases between the two germline ends. Germline V gene sequence: CDR1 MNHNS, CDR2 SASEGT. The CDR3 runs 15 residues. The CDR3 spells CASSRTVGKVQTQYF. The CDR3, as DNA: TGTGCCAGCAGCAGAACGGTAGGGAAGGTACAGACCCAGTACTTC.